Listed here are 18 T cell receptor beta chains from one sample, sequenced in a study of blood T cell repertoires in COVID-19. This table comes from immunoSEQ multiplex PCR, and its TCRdb copy is limited to in-frame clones, with some not included. The sample includes about 78,000 clones, 65% to 85% seen only once; the top ten take over 5.5%. What was sequenced was peripheral blood. These receptors were obtained from a man aged 60 to 75 with active or convalescent COVID-19.

The rearrangement uses TRBV19 and TRBJ1-1; D may be TRBD1 (6 bases). Germline V gene data show CDR1 as LNHDA and CDR2 as SQIVND (reference sequence). Trimming left V 8 bases short and J 3 bases short, with 13 bases between. CDR3 size: 13 residues. This CDR3 reads CASHAQGHTEAFF. CDR3 nucleotides: TGTGCCAGTCATGCACAGGGTCACACTGAAGCTTTCTTT.

The rearrangement links TRBV4-2 to TRBJ2-7; D unresolved. Germline-derived CDR1 and CDR2 are LGHNA and YNFKEQ. CDR3 length: 13 residues. V shed 0 bases and J shed 4 bases, with 7 bases lying between them. The CDR3 region is CASSQEEIYEQYF. Here the CDR3 DNA reads TGTGCCAGCAGCCAAGAAGAGATATACGAGCAGTACTTC.

This chain uses TRBV6-6 with TRBJ1-1; 9 bases fit TRBD1. Germline V CDR1 and CDR2: MNHNY, SVGAGI (reference sequence). This CDR3 region has 14 residues. The trim removed 6 bases at V and 7 bases at J, leaving 9 bases unmatched. Written as DNA, the CDR3 is TGTGCCAGCAGCTTACAAATGGACAGGGGTGAAGCTTTCTTT. Its translation: CASSLQMDRGEAFF.

The chain carries TRBV21-1 and TRBJ1-2; TRBD1 is the table's D call and was not checked against the DNA. TRBV21-1 constitutes a pseudogene. The CDR3 consists of 16 residues. The CDR3 region has the DNA TGTGCCAGACCCTATATACCGGGACAGAACTCTTATGGCTACACCTTC. It codes for CARPYIPGQNSYGYTF.

In its sample, this clone was seen once. This sequence joins TRBV10-3 and TRBJ1-2; TRBD1 might be the D (5 bases). The CDR3 has 11 amino acids. Germline CDR1 ENHRY, CDR2 SYGVKD. V was pared by 4 bases and J by 9 bases, with 9 bases between. CDR3 sequence: CAISGGGSYTF. CDR3 DNA sequence: TGTGCCATCAGTGGGGGGGGGAGCTACACCTTC.

The chain joins TRBV4-2 to TRBJ1-1, with 8 nucleotides matching TRBD1. The CDR3 is 16 amino acids. From germline, CDR1 is LGHNA and CDR2 YNFKEQ. J lost 1 base, V lost 4 bases, and 8 bases had no gene match. This CDR3 is CASSLGFGTGNTEAFF. The CDR3 DNA follows: TGTGCCAGCAGCCTCGGTTTTGGGACAGGGAACACTGAAGCTTTCTTT.

The chain carries TRBV7-8 and TRBJ2-1, with 8 nucleotides matching TRBD2. The CDR3 extends over 14 amino acids. Germline assignment: CDR1 SGHVS and CDR2 FQNEAQ. Trimming took 2 bases from V and 9 from J; bases not matched to a gene: 6. The CDR3 nucleotides read TGTGCCAGCAGCTTAACCGAGCGGGGGCCTGAGCAGTTCTTC. Its protein product is CASSLTERGPEQFF. The complete variable domain, with remaining parts taken from reference TRBV7-8 and TRBJ2-1, reads GAGVSQSPRYKVAKRGQDVALRCDPISGHVSLFWYQQALGQGPEFLTYFQNEAQLDKSGLPSDRFFAERPEGSVSTLKIQRTQQEDSAVYLCASSLTERGPEQFFGPGTRLTVL.

The rearrangement uses TRBV4-1 and TRBJ2-5, with 12 positions matching TRBD1. Germline V lookup: CDR1 MGHRA, CDR2 YSYEKL. The CDR3 totals 18 residues. The ends lost 3 bases at V and 2 bases at J; junction bases unmatched: 10. The CDR3 coding sequence is TGCGCCAGCAGCCACCCAAGGGACAGGGGGCGCAGGCAAGAGACCCAGTACTTC. It specifies CASSHPRDRGRRQETQYF.

This clone was counted only a few times. V and J are TRBV19 and TRBJ1-5; D not resolved. V lost 7 bases, J lost 3 bases, and 16 bases lay in between. Germline V gene lookup returns CDR1 LNHDA and CDR2 SQIVND (reference sequence). This CDR3 spans 15 amino acids. CDR3 bases: TGTGCCAGTACTCAAAAACCGGGGAACAATCAGCCCCAGCATTTT. Protein: CASTQKPGNNQPQHF.

The sample holds a few counts of this clone. The chain is built from TRBV4-2 and TRBJ1-1, with D unclear. This CDR3 has 14 residues. The ends were cut back, 4 bases at V and 6 bases at J, with 15 bases in the middle. Germline V gene data show CDR1 as LGHNA and CDR2 as YNFKEQ. DNA for the CDR3: TGTGCCAGCAGCCTTCGGGAGGAGACCGCTGAAGCTTTCTTT. Translating it yields CASSLREETAEAFF.

The chain carries TRBV10-3 and TRBJ1-4; 9 bases are a match to TRBD1. V gave up 11 bases and J gave up 7 bases; unmatched junction bases: 5. This CDR3 has 12 amino acids. Germline CDR1 is ENHRY and CDR2 is SYGVKD. The CDR3 DNA reads as TGTGCCGAAGGGACAGGGAGTGAAAAACTGTTTTTT. Protein: CAEGTGSEKLFF.

This clone is a singleton in its sample. The rearrangement links TRBV7-8 to TRBJ2-1; D is undetermined. The germline V gene encodes CDR1 SGHVS and CDR2 FQNEAQ. The CDR3 contains 13 residues. V lost 1 base to trimming and J lost 7 bases, with 8 bases between them. The CDR3 is CASSLDPLNEQFF. CDR3 DNA sequence: TGTGCCAGCAGCTTAGATCCTCTAAATGAGCAGTTCTTC.

This chain uses TRBV5-4 with TRBJ1-1; no reliable D call. Deletions cut 4 bases from V and 0 bases from J, with 16 bases between. Germline CDR1 SGHNT, CDR2 YYREEE (reference sequence). This CDR3 contains 16 residues. Here the CDR3 DNA reads TGTGCCAGCAGCCCCCCCGGAGGACCTCTGAACACTGAAGCTTTCTTT. Amino acids: CASSPPGGPLNTEAFF.

The V and J genes are TRBV7-9 and TRBJ2-2, with TRBD2 identical over 8 bases. V gave up 5 bases and J gave up 6 bases; unmatched junction bases: 2. The germline V gene encodes CDR1 SEHNR and CDR2 FQNEAQ (reference sequence). The CDR3 extends over 13 amino acids. The CDR3 spells CASSPGGAGELFF. The CDR3 bases are TGTGCCAGCAGCCCCGGGGGGGCCGGGGAGCTGTTTTTT.

This chain joins TRBV6-5 and TRBJ1-1, with D unclear. V gave up 2 bases and J gave up 1 base, with 8 bases separating them. The CDR3 is 14 residues long. Germline loops: CDR1 MNHEY, CDR2 SVGAGI. The CDR3 nucleotides are TGTGCCAGCAGTTACGAACCGGGGAACACTGAAGCTTTCTTT. It yields the protein CASSYEPGNTEAFF.

This clone was observed a few times. This chain connects TRBV7-2 to TRBJ1-5; no clear D. This CDR3 has 13 residues. Germline CDR1 and CDR2: SGHTA and FQGNSA. V lost 5 bases to trimming and J lost 7 bases, with 12 bases between them. CDR3: CASSLLADQPQHF. CDR3 DNA: TGTGCCAGCAGCCTCTTAGCGGACCAGCCCCAGCATTTT.

The chain uses TRBV5-4 and TRBJ2-7; the match to TRBD1 covers 11 bases. Per the germline V gene, CDR1 is SGHNT and CDR2 is YYREEE (reference sequence). V dropped 2 bases and J dropped 6; count of bases not matched to a gene: 4. The CDR3 runs 14 residues. The CDR3 nucleotides read TGTGCCAGCAGCTTATGGACAGGGGGCCGCGAGCAGTACTTC. Translating it yields CASSLWTGGREQYF.

The chain uses TRBV7-2 and TRBJ1-5; 9 bases fit TRBD1. From germline, CDR1 is SGHTA and CDR2 FQGNSA. This CDR3 has 15 amino acids. Trimming removed 4 bases from V and 6 bases from J; junction bases left unmatched: 7. The CDR3 DNA reads as TGTGCCAGCAGCTACGGGACAGGGTGGGGTCAGCCCCAGCATTTT. This encodes CASSYGTGWGQPQHF.